The clone carrying this T cell receptor (beta chain) was observed at least ten times. The CDR3 regions of TCR beta were amplified from RNA transcripts. First-round RT-PCR of the TCR CDR3 relied on the HTBI primer set. TCRdb re-derived calls from the multiplex PCR reads in MiXCR, one entry per CDR3 protein. Of hundreds of thousands of distinct CDR3 sequences in the sample, more than 30% were seen once. The data derive from a study of T cells in Graves' hyperthyroidism and ophthalmopathy. Trimming took 5 bases from V and 7 from J, leaving 11 bases between them. Germline loops: CDR1 LNHDA, CDR2 SQIVND (reference sequence). The CDR3 runs 12 residues.

The sequencing input was blood. The V call is TRBV19, the J call TRBJ1-1; D not resolved. The receptor was isolated from a man aged 18 to 35 with Graves' hyperthyroidism. Here the CDR3 DNA reads TGTGCCAGTAGTCCACCCGTGGGTGAAGCTTTCTTT. Protein product: CASSPPVGEAFF. Using reference TRBV19 and TRBJ1-1 for the parts outside the CDR3, the full variable domain is DGGITQSPKYLFRKEGQNVTLSCEQNLNHDAMYWYRQDPGQGLRLIYYSQIVNDFQKGDIAEGYSVSREKKESFPLTVTSAQKNPTAFYLCASSPPVGEAFFGQGTRLTVV.